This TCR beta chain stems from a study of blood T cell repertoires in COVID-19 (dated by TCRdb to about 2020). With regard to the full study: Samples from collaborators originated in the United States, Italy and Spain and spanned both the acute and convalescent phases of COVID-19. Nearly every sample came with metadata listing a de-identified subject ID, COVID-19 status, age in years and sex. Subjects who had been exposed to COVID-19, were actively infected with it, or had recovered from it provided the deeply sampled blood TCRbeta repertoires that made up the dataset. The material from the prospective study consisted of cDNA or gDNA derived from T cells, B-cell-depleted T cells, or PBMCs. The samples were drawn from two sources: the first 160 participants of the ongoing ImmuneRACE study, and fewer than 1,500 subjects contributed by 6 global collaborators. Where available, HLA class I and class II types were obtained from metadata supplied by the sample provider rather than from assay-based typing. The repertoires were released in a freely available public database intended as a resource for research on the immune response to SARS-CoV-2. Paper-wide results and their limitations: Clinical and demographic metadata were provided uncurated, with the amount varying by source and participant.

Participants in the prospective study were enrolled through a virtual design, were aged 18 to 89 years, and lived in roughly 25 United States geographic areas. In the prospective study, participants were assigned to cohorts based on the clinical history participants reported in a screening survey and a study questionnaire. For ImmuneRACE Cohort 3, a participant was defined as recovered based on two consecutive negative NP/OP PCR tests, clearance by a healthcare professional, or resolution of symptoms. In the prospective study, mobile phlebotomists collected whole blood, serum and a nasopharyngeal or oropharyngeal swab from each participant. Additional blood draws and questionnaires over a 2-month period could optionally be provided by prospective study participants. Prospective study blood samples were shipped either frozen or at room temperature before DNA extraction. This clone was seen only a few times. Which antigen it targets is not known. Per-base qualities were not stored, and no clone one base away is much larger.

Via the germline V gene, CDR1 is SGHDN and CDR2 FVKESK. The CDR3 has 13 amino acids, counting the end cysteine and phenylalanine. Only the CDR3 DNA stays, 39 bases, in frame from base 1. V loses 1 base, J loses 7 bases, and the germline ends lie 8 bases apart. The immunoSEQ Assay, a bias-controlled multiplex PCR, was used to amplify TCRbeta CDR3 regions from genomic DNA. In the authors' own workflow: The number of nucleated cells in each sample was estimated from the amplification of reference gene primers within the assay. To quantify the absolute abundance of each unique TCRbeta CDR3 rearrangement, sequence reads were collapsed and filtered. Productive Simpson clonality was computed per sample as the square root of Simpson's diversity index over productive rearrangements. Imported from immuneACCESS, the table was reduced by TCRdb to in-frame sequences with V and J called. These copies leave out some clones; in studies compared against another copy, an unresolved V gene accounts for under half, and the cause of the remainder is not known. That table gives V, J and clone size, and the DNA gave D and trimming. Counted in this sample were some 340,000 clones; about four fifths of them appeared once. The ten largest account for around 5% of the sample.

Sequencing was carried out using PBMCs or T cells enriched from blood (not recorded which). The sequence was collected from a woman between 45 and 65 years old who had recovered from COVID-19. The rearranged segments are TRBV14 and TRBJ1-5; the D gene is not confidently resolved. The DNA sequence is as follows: TGTGCCAGCAGCCAAGGTGCTGGCCAGCCCCAGCATTTT. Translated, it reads CASSQGAGQPQHF.